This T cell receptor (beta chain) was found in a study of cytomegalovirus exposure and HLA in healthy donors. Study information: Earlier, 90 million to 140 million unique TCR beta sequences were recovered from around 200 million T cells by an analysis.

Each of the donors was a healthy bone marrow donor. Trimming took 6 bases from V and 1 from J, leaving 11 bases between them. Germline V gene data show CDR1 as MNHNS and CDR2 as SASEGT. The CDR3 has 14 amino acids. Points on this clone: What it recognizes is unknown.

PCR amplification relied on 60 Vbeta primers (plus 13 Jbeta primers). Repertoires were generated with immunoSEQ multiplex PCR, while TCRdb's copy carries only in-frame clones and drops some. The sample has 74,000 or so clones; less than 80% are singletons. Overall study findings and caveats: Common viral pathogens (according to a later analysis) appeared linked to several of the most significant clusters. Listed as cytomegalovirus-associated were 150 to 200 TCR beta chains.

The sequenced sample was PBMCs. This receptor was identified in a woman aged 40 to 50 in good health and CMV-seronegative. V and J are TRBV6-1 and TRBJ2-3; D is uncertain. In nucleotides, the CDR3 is TGTGCCAGCAGGATTAGCATCGGCACAGATACGCAGTATTTT. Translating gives CASRISIGTDTQYF.